One sample yielded the 25 T cell receptor beta chains listed below, sequenced in a study of T cells expressing NK-cell markers. TCRdb reprocessed the 5' RACE reads; each CDR3 protein has one entry and no DNA is given. This sample lists about 550,000 distinct CDR3 sequences; its ten largest clones have approximately 3.6%. Sequencing input: blood T cells: a sorted CD56 or NKG2C T cell subset, CD4+ or CD8+ T cells, or bulk PBMC T cells (not recorded which). These TCRs come from a man aged 18 to 29 in good health.

This chain uses TRBV5-1 with TRBJ2-5. From germline, CDR1 is SGHRS and CDR2 YFSETQ. This CDR3 comprises 14 residues. The CDR3 sequence: CASTNLGLGETQYF.

This chain uses TRBV27 with TRBJ2-5; there is no DNA to check the TCRdb D call of TRBD2. The CDR3 is 15 amino acids. Germline CDR1 and CDR2: MNHEY and SMNVEV (reference sequence). The CDR3 here is CASKAGGLHVETQYF.

The chain has TRBV20-1 and TRBJ2-1; TCRdb's D gene call, TRBD2, goes unchecked for lack of DNA. CDR3 length: 16 amino acids. Per germline, CDR1 DFQATT and CDR2 SNEGSKA (reference sequence). CDR3 in amino acids: CSAPTSGRAWYNEQFF.

The rearrangement joins TRBV15 to TRBJ1-2; absent DNA, TCRdb's TRBD1 call cannot be checked. Germline CDR1 is LNHNV and CDR2 is YYDKDF (reference sequence). The CDR3 is made up of 13 amino acids. This chain's CDR3 is CATSGSTDYGYTF.

The chain uses TRBV7-2 and TRBJ2-4; the D call from TCRdb, TRBD1, cannot be confirmed without DNA. Germline V gives CDR1 SGHTA, CDR2 FQGNSA. This CDR3 spans 16 amino acids. The CDR3 protein is CASSFDAPLAKNIQYF.

The chain carries TRBV29-1 and TRBJ2-3. Germline V gives CDR1 SQVTM, CDR2 ANQGSEA. There are 13 residues in the CDR3. The CDR3 here is CSVEGRATDTQYF.

The CDR3 is CASRGTSNEQFF. The chain carries TRBV2 and TRBJ2-1. The CDR3 has 12 amino acids. Germline values: CDR1 SNHLY, CDR2 FYNNEI.

The chain joins TRBV6-1 to TRBJ2-6. The CDR3 sequence is 13 residues long. Germline assignment: CDR1 MNHNS and CDR2 SASEGT. The CDR3 protein is CATRGSGANVLTF.

The V call is TRBV29-1, the J call TRBJ2-5; with no DNA, the TCRdb D assignment of TRBD1 cannot be verified. The CDR3 consists of 13 residues. From germline, CDR1 is SQVTM and CDR2 ANQGSEA. The CDR3 sequence: CSVGDRPQETQYF. Based on the CDR3 plus reference TRBV29-1 and TRBJ2-5, the full variable domain is SAVISQKPSRDICQRGTSLTIQCQVDSQVTMMFWYRQQPGQSLTLIATANQGSEATYESGFVIDKFPISRPNLTFSTLTVSNMSPEDSSIYLCSVGDRPQETQYFGPGTRLLVL.

This chain joins TRBV28 and TRBJ2-5; without DNA, the TCRdb call of TRBD1 cannot be checked. The germline V gene encodes CDR1 MDHEN and CDR2 SYDVKM. The CDR3 sequence is 18 residues long. The CDR3 protein is CASSSLPPGQSYQETQYF.

The chain joins TRBV12-3 or TRBV12-4 to TRBJ2-2. The CDR3 spans 12 residues. The CDR3 sequence: CASSGDPGELFF.

This chain links TRBV11-3 with TRBJ2-1; with no DNA, the TCRdb D assignment of TRBD1 cannot be verified. Per germline, CDR1 SGHNT and CDR2 YENEEA. The CDR3 is made up of 16 amino acids. CDR3 protein: CASSLEPGYGDNEQFF.

The chain links TRBV19 to TRBJ2-1; lacking DNA, the TRBD1 call made by TCRdb goes unchecked. Germline assignment: CDR1 LNHDA and CDR2 SQIVND (reference sequence). The CDR3 covers 13 residues. The CDR3 loop reads CARRQTGAREQFF.

This chain links TRBV20-1 with TRBJ2-7; the TCRdb D gene call, TRBD1, has no DNA to confirm it. The CDR3 extends over 14 amino acids. Germline values: CDR1 DFQATT, CDR2 SNEGSKA (reference sequence). CDR3: CSAFRDIDAYEQYF.

The rearrangement uses TRBV3-1 and TRBJ2-2. CDR1 is LGHDT, CDR2 YNNKEL, per germline (reference sequence). The CDR3 spans 13 residues. The CDR3 region is CASEYRNTGELFF.

The chain's CDR3 is CAISTSYNEQFF. V and J are TRBV12-3 or TRBV12-4 and TRBJ2-1; TCRdb's D call, TRBD2, is unchecked because there is no DNA. This CDR3 contains 12 residues.

The chain employs TRBV6-2 or TRBV6-3 and TRBJ1-4. Looked up from germline, CDR1 is MNHEY and CDR2 is SVGEGT. This CDR3 spans 17 amino acids. The CDR3 loop is CASSYSTNGRGDEKLFF.

The rearrangement joins TRBV18 to TRBJ2-5; with no DNA, the TCRdb D assignment of TRBD1 cannot be verified. CDR1 and CDR2 from the germline V gene are KGHSH and LQKENI. The CDR3 is 15 amino acids. The CDR3 is CASSPPGTGGETQYF.

The chain combines TRBV7-2 with TRBJ2-5. The V gene's germline CDR1 is SGHTA and CDR2 FQGNSA. The CDR3 covers 14 residues. The CDR3 here is CASSLRVHAETQYF.

The chain recombines TRBV10-3 with TRBJ2-1; TCRdb indicates TRBD2, and absent DNA this call remains unverified. CDR3 length equals 17 residues. Germline CDR1 ENHRY, CDR2 SYGVKD. Here the CDR3 reads CAISESDGLAGYNEQFF.

The rearrangement links TRBV28 to TRBJ1-2; absent DNA, TCRdb's TRBD1 call cannot be checked. CDR3 length: 15 residues. CDR1 is MDHEN and CDR2 is SYDVKM in the germline V gene. The CDR3 protein is CASSTPSGQDYGYTF.

The chain has TRBV30 and TRBJ2-1; TCRdb gives TRBD2 as the D gene, but with no DNA this cannot be confirmed. There are 15 residues in the CDR3. The germline V gene encodes CDR1 GTSNPN and CDR2 SVGIG (reference sequence). The CDR3 reads CAWSVSGLATDEQFF.

This sequence joins TRBV5-6 and TRBJ2-7; TCRdb's assignment of TRBD1 cannot be checked, as there is no DNA. This CDR3 contains 14 residues. Germline lookup yields CDR1 SGHDT and CDR2 YYEEEE. The chain's CDR3 is CASSLGRATDEQYF.

V and J are TRBV12-3 or TRBV12-4 and TRBJ2-1; TCRdb's D call of TRBD1 is untestable without DNA. CDR3 size: 14 residues. The CDR3 reads CASSWGPTNNEQFF.

This sequence joins TRBV7-8 and TRBJ1-4; TCRdb returns TRBD1, unconfirmable since there is no DNA. Germline-derived CDR1 and CDR2 are SGHVS and FQNEAQ. The CDR3 sequence is 14 residues long. CDR3 protein: CASSPDRLPEKLFF. Complete variable domain (other parts from reference TRBV7-8 and TRBJ1-4): GAGVSQSPRYKVAKRGQDVALRCDPISGHVSLFWYQQALGQGPEFLTYFQNEAQLDKSGLPSDRFFAERPEGSVSTLKIQRTQQEDSAVYLCASSPDRLPEKLFFGSGTQLSVL.